This T cell receptor (beta chain) came from a study of blood T cell repertoires in COVID-19. Study-level information: Sites across the United States, Italy and Spain contributed samples from acute and convalescent COVID-19. PBMCs, B-cell-depleted T cells, or T cells provided the cDNA or gDNA that made up the material.

Assay used: immunoSEQ multiplex PCR; TCRdb lists only in-frame clones, some missing. The sample yields approximately 300,000 clones, 80% to 90% seen once. This CDR3 is 14 amino acids long. The V gene's germline CDR1 is MNHEY and CDR2 SVGAGI. The V gene end was trimmed by 5 bases and the J gene end by 2 bases; junction bases not matched to a gene: 6. This chain links TRBV6-5 with TRBJ2-7; 7 bases match TRBD1. Sequenced: PBMCs or T cells enriched from blood (not recorded which). This receptor was identified in a woman younger than 35 who had recovered from COVID-19. The CDR3 DNA reads TGTGCCAGCAGTACGGGACAGCTAACCTACGAGCAGTACTTC. This encodes CASSTGQLTYEQYF.